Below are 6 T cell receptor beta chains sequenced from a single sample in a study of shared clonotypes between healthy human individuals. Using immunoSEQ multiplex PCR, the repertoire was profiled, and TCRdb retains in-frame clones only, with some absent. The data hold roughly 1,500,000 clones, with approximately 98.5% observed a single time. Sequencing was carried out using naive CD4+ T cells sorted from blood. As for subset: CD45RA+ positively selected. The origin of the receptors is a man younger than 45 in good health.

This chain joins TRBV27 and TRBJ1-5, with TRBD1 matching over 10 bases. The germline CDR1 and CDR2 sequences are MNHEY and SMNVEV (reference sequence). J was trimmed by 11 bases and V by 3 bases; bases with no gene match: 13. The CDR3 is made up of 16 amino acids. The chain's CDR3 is CASSFIYRDRGLSQHF. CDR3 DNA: TGTGCCAGCAGTTTTATATACCGGGACAGGGGTTTGTCCCAGCATTTT.

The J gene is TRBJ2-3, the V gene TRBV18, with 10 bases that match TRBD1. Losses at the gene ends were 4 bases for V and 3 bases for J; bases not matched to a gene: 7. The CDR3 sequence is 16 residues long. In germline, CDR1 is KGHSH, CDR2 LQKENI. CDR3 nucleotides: TGTGCCAGCTCACGACCCCGGACAGGGGGAACAGATACGCAGTATTTT. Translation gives CASSRPRTGGTDTQYF.

In nucleotides, the CDR3 is TGTGCCGCTGGGGGAGGGCGCGAGCAGTACTTC. This translates into CAAGGGREQYF. The chain is built from TRBV7-9 and TRBJ2-7; 7 bases line up with TRBD2. The V gene's germline CDR1 is SEHNR and CDR2 FQNEAQ (reference sequence). The CDR3 spans 11 residues. The trim removed 11 bases at V and 6 bases at J, leaving 7 bases unmatched.

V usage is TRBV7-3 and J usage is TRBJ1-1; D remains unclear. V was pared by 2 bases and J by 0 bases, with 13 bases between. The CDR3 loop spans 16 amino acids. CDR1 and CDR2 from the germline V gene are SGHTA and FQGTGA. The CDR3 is CASSLDPIGVNTEAFF. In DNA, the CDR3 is TGTGCCAGCAGCTTAGACCCCATTGGGGTGAACACTGAAGCTTTCTTT.

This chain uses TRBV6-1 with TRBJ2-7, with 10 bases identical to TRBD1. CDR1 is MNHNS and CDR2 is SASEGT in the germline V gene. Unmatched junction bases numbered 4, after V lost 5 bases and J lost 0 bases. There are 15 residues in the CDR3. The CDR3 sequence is CASSRGTGASYEQYF. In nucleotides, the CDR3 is TGTGCCAGCAGTAGAGGGACAGGGGCCTCCTACGAGCAGTACTTC.

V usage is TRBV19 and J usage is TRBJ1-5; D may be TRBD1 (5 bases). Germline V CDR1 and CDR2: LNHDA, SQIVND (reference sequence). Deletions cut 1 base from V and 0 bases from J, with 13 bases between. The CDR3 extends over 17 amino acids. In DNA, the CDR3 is TGTGCCAGTAGTATAGGGTTGGGGCCATATAGCAATCAGCCCCAGCATTTT. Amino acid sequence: CASSIGLGPYSNQPQHF.